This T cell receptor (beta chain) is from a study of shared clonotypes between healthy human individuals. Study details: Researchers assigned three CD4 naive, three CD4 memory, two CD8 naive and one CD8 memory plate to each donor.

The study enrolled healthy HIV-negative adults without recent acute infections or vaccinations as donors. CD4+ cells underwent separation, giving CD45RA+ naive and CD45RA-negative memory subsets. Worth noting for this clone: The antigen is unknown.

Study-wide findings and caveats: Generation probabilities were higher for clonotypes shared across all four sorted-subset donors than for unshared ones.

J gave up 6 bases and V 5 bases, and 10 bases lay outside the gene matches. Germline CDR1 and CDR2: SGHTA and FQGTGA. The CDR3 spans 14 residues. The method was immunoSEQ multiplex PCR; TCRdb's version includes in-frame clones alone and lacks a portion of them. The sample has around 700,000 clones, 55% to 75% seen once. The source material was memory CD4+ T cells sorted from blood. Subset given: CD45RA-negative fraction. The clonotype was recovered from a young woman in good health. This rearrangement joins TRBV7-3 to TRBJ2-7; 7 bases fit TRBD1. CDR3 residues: CASSPTGVLAEQYF. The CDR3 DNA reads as TGTGCCAGCAGCCCAACAGGGGTCTTAGCCGAGCAGTACTTC.